The 10 T cell receptor beta chains given below trace back to one sample, sequenced in a study of shared clonotypes between healthy human individuals. TCRdb's copy holds only in-frame clones and misses some; the assay was immunoSEQ multiplex PCR. The data show over a million clones, 95% to 99% seen once. The source material was naive CD4+ T cells sorted from blood. Subset given: CD45RA+ positively selected. The receptor source for this set is a man aged 25 to 40 in good health.

With regard to this clone: A much larger clone differs by one base, so this may be a read error. Other nucleotide sequences in the sample specify the same CDR3. The V and J genes are TRBV28 and TRBJ2-7, with D uncertain. The length of the CDR3 is 11 residues. V was cut by 1 base and J by 4 bases, with 2 bases left in between. Per the germline V gene, CDR1 is MDHEN and CDR2 is SYDVKM. CDR3 residues: CASSLLYEQYF. CDR3 DNA sequence: TGTGCCAGCAGTTTATTGTACGAGCAGTACTTC.

In DNA form, the CDR3 reads TGTGCCAGCAGTTTCCCCAATAGCGGTGGGGCAGATACGCAGTATTTT. Amino acids: CASSFPNSGGADTQYF. This chain links TRBV27 with TRBJ2-3; a weak D match, TRBD2 (6 bases). In germline, CDR1 is MNHEY, CDR2 SMNVEV (reference sequence). V gave up 3 bases and J gave up 4 bases, with 17 bases separating them. CDR3 size: 16 residues.

This clone has just one count. V is TRBV7-6 and J is TRBJ1-2; D is unresolved. From germline, CDR1 is SGHVS and CDR2 FNYEAQ. This CDR3 is built from 13 residues. Trimming shortened V by 5 bases and J by 6 bases, and 13 bases separated the two germline ends. CDR3 region: CASSLQELDGYTF. Here the CDR3 DNA reads TGTGCCAGCAGCCTACAAGAGTTAGATGGCTACACCTTC. The variable domain in full, with the rest retrieved from reference TRBV7-6 and TRBJ1-2, is GAGVSQSPRYKVTKRGQDVALRCDPISGHVSLYWYRQALGQGPEFLTYFNYEAQQDKSGLPNDRFSAERPEGSISTLTIQRTEQRDSAMYRCASSLQELDGYTFGSGTRLTVV.

The chain links TRBV28 to TRBJ2-7; D call uncertain. V was cut by 2 bases and J by 2 bases, with 10 bases left in between. This CDR3 has 14 residues. Germline assignment: CDR1 MDHEN and CDR2 SYDVKM. The CDR3 coding sequence is TGTGCCAGCAGTTTAAGGAACCCTGCCTACGAGCAGTACTTC. Its translation: CASSLRNPAYEQYF.

The chain employs TRBV28 and TRBJ2-7; tentatively, D is TRBD1 (5 bases). The CDR3 runs to 16 residues. V was cut by 7 bases and J by 0 bases, with 19 bases left in between. CDR1 and CDR2 (germline): MDHEN, SYDVKM. CDR3 residues: CASTVWGSRDSYEQYF. For the CDR3, the DNA is TGTGCCAGCACCGTTTGGGGTAGCAGGGACTCCTACGAGCAGTACTTC.

The J gene is TRBJ2-5, the V gene TRBV6-6, with 8 bases aligning to TRBD1. The CDR3 totals 13 residues. Unmatched junction bases numbered 7, after V lost 8 bases and J lost 5 bases. CDR1 and CDR2 from the germline V gene are MNHNY and SVGAGI (reference sequence). CDR3 amino acids: CASQAGGRETQYF. As DNA, the CDR3 is TGTGCCAGCCAGGCAGGGGGCAGGGAGACCCAGTACTTC.

CDR3 in DNA: TGTGCCAGTAGTGATCGGACAGGGACATTCACTGAAGCTTTCTTT. Amino acid sequence: CASSDRTGTFTEAFF. The genes are TRBV19 and TRBJ1-1; 8 bases agree with TRBD1. The CDR3 extends over 15 amino acids. The germline V gene encodes CDR1 LNHDA and CDR2 SQIVND (reference sequence). The trim removed 5 bases at V and 4 bases at J, leaving 9 bases unmatched. Supplemented by reference TRBV19 and TRBJ1-1, the full variable domain reads DGGITQSPKYLFRKEGQNVTLSCEQNLNHDAMYWYRQDPGQGLRLIYYSQIVNDFQKGDIAEGYSVSREKKESFPLTVTSAQKNPTAFYLCASSDRTGTFTEAFFGQGTRLTVV.

This clone was seen a single time. The chain joins TRBV6-1 to TRBJ2-7; D gene uncertain. The CDR3 extends over 12 amino acids. In germline, CDR1 is MNHNS, CDR2 SASEGT. Trimming stripped 6 bases from V and 6 bases from J, with 12 bases between. The CDR3 spells CASRSTSPEQYF. The DNA for the CDR3 is TGTGCCAGCAGGTCTACATCCCCCGAGCAGTACTTC.

V and J are TRBV10-3 and TRBJ2-1; the D is unclear. V lost 6 bases to trimming and J lost 0 bases, with 9 bases between them. Germline-derived CDR1 and CDR2 are ENHRY and SYGVKD. The CDR3 length is 14 residues. For the CDR3, the DNA is TGTGCCATCAGGGGGTTGGACTCCTACAATGAGCAGTTCTTC. Translation gives CAIRGLDSYNEQFF.

The chain employs TRBV7-2 and TRBJ2-7, with TRBD2 as a possible D gene (6 bases). Deletions cut 7 bases from V and 7 bases from J, with 23 bases between. The CDR3 has 15 residues. Germline V gives CDR1 SGHTA, CDR2 FQGNSA. The CDR3 DNA is TGTGCCAGCAAAGGAAACAGTGGGGGGATAGGAGAGCAGTACTTC. This translates into CASKGNSGGIGEQYF.